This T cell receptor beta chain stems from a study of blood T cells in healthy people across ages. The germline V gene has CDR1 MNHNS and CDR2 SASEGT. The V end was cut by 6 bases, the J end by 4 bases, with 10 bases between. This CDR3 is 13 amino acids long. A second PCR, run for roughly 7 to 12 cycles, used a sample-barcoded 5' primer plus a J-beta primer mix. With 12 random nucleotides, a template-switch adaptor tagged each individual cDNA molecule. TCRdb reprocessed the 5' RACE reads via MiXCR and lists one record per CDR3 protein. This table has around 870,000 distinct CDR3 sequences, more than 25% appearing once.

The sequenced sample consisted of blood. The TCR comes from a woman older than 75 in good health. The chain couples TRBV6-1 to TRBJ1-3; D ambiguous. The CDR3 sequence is CASSLQAGNTIYF. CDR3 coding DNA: TGTGCCAGCAGCCTACAAGCGGGAAACACCATATATTTT.